These 16 T cell receptor beta chains share one sample of origin, sequenced in a study of blood T cell repertoires in COVID-19. Using immunoSEQ multiplex PCR, the repertoire was profiled, and TCRdb retains in-frame clones only, with some absent. The table records under 400,000 clones, more than 75% of them present only once. The sample taken for sequencing was peripheral blood. Receptors originate from a young woman with COVID-19, enrolled during active disease.

V and J are TRBV10-3 and TRBJ2-2, with D possibly matching TRBD2 (5 bases). The germline V gene encodes CDR1 ENHRY and CDR2 SYGVKD. Trimming pared 2 bases from V and 4 bases from J, leaving 26 bases between. The CDR3 consists of 20 residues. In nucleotides, the CDR3 is TGTGCCATCAGTGAGCGAGGACGGGCTAGCACCCTATCGGGCACCGGGGAGCTGTTTTTT. Residues: CAISERGRASTLSGTGELFF.

The chain is built from TRBV6-5 and TRBJ2-1; D unclear. Germline V gene lookup returns CDR1 MNHEY and CDR2 SVGAGI. Trimming left V 6 bases short and J 4 bases short, with 10 bases between. The CDR3 is made up of 13 amino acids. CDR3 in amino acids: CASSGTLYNEQFF. CDR3 in DNA: TGTGCCAGCAGCGGTACCCTGTACAATGAGCAGTTCTTC.

J is TRBJ2-3 and V is TRBV13; tentatively, D is TRBD2 (5 bases). This CDR3 is built from 15 residues. Germline V gene lookup returns CDR1 PRHDT and CDR2 FYEKMQ (reference sequence). Trimming removed 6 bases at V and 2 bases at J, with 15 bases between. The CDR3 coding sequence is TGTGCCAGCAGAAGGAGCGGTTGGAACACAGATACGCAGTATTTT. It encodes CASRRSGWNTDTQYF. Variable domain in full (rest from reference TRBV13 and TRBJ2-3): AAGVIQSPRHLIKEKRETATLKCYPIPRHDTVYWYQQGPGQDPQFLISFYEKMQSDKGSIPDRFSAQQFSDYHSELNMSSLELGDSALYFCASRRSGWNTDTQYFGPGTRLTVL.

The chain has TRBV6-2 or TRBV6-3 and TRBJ2-7, with a possible D match to TRBD2 (6 bases). Germline V gene lookup returns CDR1 MNHEY and CDR2 SVGEGT. The CDR3 contains 14 residues. V was cut by 6 bases and J by 1 base, with 13 bases left in between. The CDR3: CASSFQRVSYEQYF. In DNA, the CDR3 is TGTGCCAGCAGCTTCCAGCGGGTTTCCTACGAGCAGTACTTC.

This clone turned up a few times. The rearrangement joins TRBV5-6 to TRBJ2-7; D ambiguous. This CDR3 is built from 13 residues. V lost 1 base, J lost 7 bases, and 12 bases lay in between. Germline CDR1 reads SGHDT; CDR2 reads YYEEEE. CDR3 amino acids: CASSLLALGEQYF. The CDR3 region has the DNA TGTGCCAGCAGCTTGTTAGCCCTCGGAGAGCAGTACTTC.

V is TRBV5-1 and J is TRBJ2-2; the D gene is possibly TRBD2 (5 bases). Trimming shortened V by 0 bases and J by 5 bases, and 11 bases separated the two germline ends. The length of the CDR3 is 15 residues. Germline CDR1 reads SGHRS; CDR2 reads YFSETQ. The CDR3 is CASSLVGAETGELFF. The CDR3 DNA sequence: TGCGCCAGCAGCTTGGTGGGAGCTGAGACCGGGGAGCTGTTTTTT.

V and J are TRBV27 and TRBJ2-7; D is unresolved. V was shortened by 4 bases and J by 5 bases, with 12 bases between the two germline ends. The CDR3 is 13 residues long. The germline CDR1 and CDR2 sequences are MNHEY and SMNVEV (reference sequence). The CDR3 nucleotides are TGTGCCAGCAGTTACAGACGGTTCCACGAGCAGTACTTC. As protein: CASSYRRFHEQYF.

This clone has a single count. The chain recombines TRBV7-2 with TRBJ1-1, with D uncertain. V dropped 5 bases and J dropped 1 base, with 11 bases sitting between them. The CDR3 is 14 residues long. Germline CDR1 SGHTA, CDR2 FQGNSA. CDR3 DNA: TGTGCCAGCAGCCCCAGGAGGGCGAACACTGAAGCTTTCTTT. Protein product: CASSPRRANTEAFF.

This clone was picked up a small number of times. The rearrangement uses TRBV4-1 and TRBJ1-5, with no clear D. Per the germline V gene, CDR1 is MGHRA and CDR2 is YSYEKL. This CDR3 comprises 15 residues. Trimming left V 1 base short and J 4 bases short, with 11 bases between. The CDR3 reads CASSQVMASNQPQHF. CDR3 in DNA: TGCGCCAGCAGCCAAGTCATGGCCTCGAATCAGCCCCAGCATTTT.

The chain joins TRBV7-2 to TRBJ1-3; TRBD1 might be the D (6 bases). Trimming removed 2 bases at V and 7 bases at J, with 12 bases between. The CDR3 spans 14 residues. Germline V lookup: CDR1 SGHTA, CDR2 FQGNSA. The CDR3 nucleotides read TGTGCCAGCAGCTTAACAGGGCGCCGGAACACCATATATTTT. The encoded protein is CASSLTGRRNTIYF.

Of note for this clone: The sample carries other DNA sequences with the same CDR3. This chain connects TRBV7-3 to TRBJ2-5; 14 nucleotides align to TRBD2. The CDR3 consists of 15 residues. With 5 bases clipped from V and 4 bases from J, the junction kept 3 bases outside the gene matches. Germline lookup yields CDR1 SGHTA and CDR2 FQGTGA. The CDR3 sequence: CASSPGTSGRETQYF. DNA of the CDR3: TGTGCCAGCAGCCCGGGGACTAGCGGGAGAGAGACCCAGTACTTC.

The chain carries TRBV20-1 and TRBJ2-7; D remains ambiguous. Trimming removed 7 bases from V and 7 bases from J, with 11 bases in between. The CDR3 runs to 10 residues. Germline assignment: CDR1 DFQATT and CDR2 SNEGSKA (reference sequence). The CDR3: CSVTTVEQYF. CDR3 nucleotides: TGCAGTGTTACCACAGTTGAGCAGTACTTC.

This chain connects TRBV6-5 to TRBJ2-3, with 9 nucleotides matching TRBD2. The CDR3 loop spans 14 amino acids. The junction had 9 bases not matched to a gene; V was cut back by 10 bases and J by 4 bases. Germline V gene data show CDR1 as MNHEY and CDR2 as SVGAGI. CDR3 sequence (DNA): TGTGCCACCGGGCGGGAGGGCCTGCCAGATACGCAGTATTTT. Amino acids: CATGREGLPDTQYF.

V gene TRBV10-3 combines with J gene TRBJ2-2; 7 bases are shared with TRBD1. The length of the CDR3 is 15 residues. The V gene's germline CDR1 is ENHRY and CDR2 SYGVKD. J lost 3 bases, V lost 3 bases, and 4 bases had no gene match. CDR3 nucleotide sequence: TGTGCCATCAGTGACCGGGACAGATACACCGGGGAGCTGTTTTTT. It translates to CAISDRDRYTGELFF.

This sequence joins TRBV4-2 and TRBJ1-4, with 10 bases fitting TRBD1. Germline values: CDR1 LGHNA, CDR2 YNFKEQ. The junction had 5 bases not matched to a gene; V was cut back by 5 bases and J by 8 bases. The CDR3 has 14 residues. CDR3 DNA: TGTGCCAGCAGCGGGGGACAGGGGCGAGAAAAACTGTTTTTT. Its translation: CASSGGQGREKLFF.

The chain couples TRBV19 to TRBJ2-5; 8 bases are a match to TRBD2. Germline CDR1 LNHDA, CDR2 SQIVND (reference sequence). This CDR3 region has 16 residues. The junction had 10 bases not matched to a gene; V was cut back by 5 bases and J by 2 bases. CDR3 sequence: CASSPGLAPNQETQYF. In DNA, the CDR3 is TGTGCCAGTAGTCCCGGACTAGCTCCGAATCAAGAGACCCAGTACTTC.